This is a list of T cell receptor beta chains from one sample in a study of neurological immune-mediated disorders. TCRdb redid the calling of the 5' RACE reads with MiXCR, one entry per CDR3 protein. The sample yields nearly 30,000 distinct CDR3 sequences, about a sixth seen once. Input material: CD4+ T cells from blood. The receptors here all came from a female donor with HTLV-1-associated myelopathy (HAM/TSP). CDR3s include the opening cysteine and the closing phenylalanine or tryptophan. D genes are given only for firm matches. Size is stated for part of the rows, as once, few or many counts, or as a class when the clone is expanded.

d_call j_call clone_size v_call cdr3_aa cdr3_nt
NA TRBJ2-1 many TRBV5-6 CASSFGSRAGNEQFF TGTGCCAGCAGCTTCGGGTCCCGGGCCGGGAATGAGCAGTTCTTC
NA TRBJ1-1 many TRBV3-1 CASSQGQGRMNTEAFF TGTGCCAGCAGCCAAGGGCAGGGTCGCATGAACACTGAAGCTTTCTTT
TRBD2 TRBJ2-3 many TRBV7-3 CASSLSGLAGKTDTQYF TGTGCCAGCAGCTTAAGTGGGCTAGCGGGGAAAACAGATACGCAGTATTTT
NA TRBJ2-5 many TRBV30 CAWGGAGTQYF TGTGCCTGGGGGGGAGCCGGGACCCAGTACTTC
NA TRBJ2-3 many TRBV12-3/TRBV12-4 CASSTLLAVDTQYF TGTGCCAGCAGTACCCTATTAGCGGTAGATACGCAGTATTTT
NA TRBJ2-6 many TRBV24-1 CATSDFSTGANVLTF TGTGCCACCAGTGATTTCAGCACCGGGGCCAACGTCCTGACTTTC
NA TRBJ1-1 many TRBV5-1 CASSSRAEINTEAFF TGCGCCAGCAGCTCCAGGGCCGAGATAAACACTGAAGCTTTCTTT
NA TRBJ2-7 many TRBV6-5 CASSYSQLAYEQYF TGTGCCAGCAGTTACTCGCAACTAGCCTACGAGCAGTACTTC
NA TRBJ1-3 NA TRBV27 CASSLREGYSNTIYF TGTGCCAGCAGTTTAAGGGAGGGGTATTCCAACACCATATATTTT
NA TRBJ1-4 medium-sized TRBV4-2 CASSQGGLRNEKLFF TGTGCCAGCAGCCAAGGGGGACTGCGAAATGAAAAACTGTTTTTT
NA TRBJ2-3 many TRBV10-3 CATEEGSGGYRDTQYF TGTGCCACGGAAGAAGGTAGCGGAGGATATCGTGATACGCAGTATTTT
TRBD2 TRBJ2-2 many TRBV5-1 CASTDSGGAANTGELFF TGCGCCAGCACCGATAGCGGGGGGGCCGCGAACACCGGGGAGCTGTTTTTT
TRBD1 TRBJ2-5 many TRBV5-1 CASSSQDRVQETQYF TGCGCCAGCAGCTCCCAGGACAGGGTTCAAGAGACCCAGTACTTC
NA TRBJ2-7 medium-sized TRBV5-1 CASSLSGMGSYEQYF TGCGCCAGCAGCCTCTCAGGGATGGGCTCCTACGAGCAGTACTTC
TRBD2 TRBJ2-2 many TRBV3-1 CASSPLSRGTGELFF TGTGCCAGCAGCCCCTTGTCGCGGGGGACCGGGGAGCTGTTTTTT
TRBD2 TRBJ2-5 NA TRBV20-1 CSASGGMETQYF TGCAGTGCTAGCGGGGGGATGGAGACCCAGTACTTC